Described below is a single TCR beta chain sequence and its context. This clonotype was seen only a few times. The antigen it binds to is not known. Base-call qualities are not available, and no considerably larger clone is one nucleotide away. The data were taken from a study of response to subunit inactivated influenza vaccine (dated by TCRdb to between 2018 and 2020). For context, the study as a whole: Deep quantitative profiling of the T cell receptor repertoire was used in the study to follow responses to a trivalent subunit inactivated influenza vaccine. Points the paper makes about the study in general: According to the authors, only a limited number of new T cells may be recruited by each seasonal influenza vaccination.

Including cysteine and phenylalanine, the CDR3 has 16 amino acids. Only the CDR3 part of the read is kept: 48 bases, read in frame from the first base. Per the germline V gene (reference sequence), DFQATT is the CDR1 and SNEGSKA is the CDR2. V ends up 0 bases short and J 4 bases short, with an unmatched junction base count of 7. The library was obtained by RT-PCR. For sequencing, an Illumina HiSeq 2500 was employed. Through fastp at Q25 and MiXCR, TCRdb rebuilt clones from the public reads, retaining in-frame beta chains. Rows are unified per CDR3 protein, each entry keeping the most common DNA and genes. This sample gives 750,000 to 850,000 distinct CDR3 sequences in total; about a fifth of them show up just once. The ten most abundant clones make up roughly 10% of the sample.

The V and J segments used are TRBV20-1 and TRBJ2-1; 9 nucleotides in the junction match TRBD2. The receptor was isolated from a man in his fifties who received an inactivated influenza vaccine. Donor details come from another sample of the same person, matched by shared clones. Source: PBMCs from blood, taken less than 6 days after vaccination. The CDR3 protein: CSARDPLAGIYNEQFF. Read as DNA, the sequence is TGCAGTGCTAGAGACCCTCTAGCGGGGATTTACAATGAGCAGTTCTTC.